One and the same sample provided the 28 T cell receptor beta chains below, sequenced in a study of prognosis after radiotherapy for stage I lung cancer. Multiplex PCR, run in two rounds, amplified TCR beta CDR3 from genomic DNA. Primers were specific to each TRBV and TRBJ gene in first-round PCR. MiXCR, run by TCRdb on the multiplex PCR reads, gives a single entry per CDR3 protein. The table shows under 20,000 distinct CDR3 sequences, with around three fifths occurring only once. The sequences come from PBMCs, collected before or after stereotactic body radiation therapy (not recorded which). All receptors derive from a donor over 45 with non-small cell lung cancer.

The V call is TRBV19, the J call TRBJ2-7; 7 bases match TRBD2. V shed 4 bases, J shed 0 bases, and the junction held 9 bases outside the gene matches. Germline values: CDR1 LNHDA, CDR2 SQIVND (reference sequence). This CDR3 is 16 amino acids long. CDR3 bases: TGTGCCAGTAGTAGAAGCGGGGTGACCAGCTCCTACGAGCAGTACTTC. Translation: CASSRSGVTSSYEQYF. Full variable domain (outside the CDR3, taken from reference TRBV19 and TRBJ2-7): DGGITQSPKYLFRKEGQNVTLSCEQNLNHDAMYWYRQDPGQGLRLIYYSQIVNDFQKGDIAEGYSVSREKKESFPLTVTSAQKNPTAFYLCASSRSGVTSSYEQYFGPGTRLTVT.

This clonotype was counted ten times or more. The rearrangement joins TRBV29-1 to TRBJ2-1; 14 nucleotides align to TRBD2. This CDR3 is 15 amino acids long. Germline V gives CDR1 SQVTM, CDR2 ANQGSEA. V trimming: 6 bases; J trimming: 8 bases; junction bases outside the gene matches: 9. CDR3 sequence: CSVRATSGREDEQFF. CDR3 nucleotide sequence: TGCAGCGTCCGAGCGACTAGCGGGAGGGAGGATGAGCAGTTCTTC.

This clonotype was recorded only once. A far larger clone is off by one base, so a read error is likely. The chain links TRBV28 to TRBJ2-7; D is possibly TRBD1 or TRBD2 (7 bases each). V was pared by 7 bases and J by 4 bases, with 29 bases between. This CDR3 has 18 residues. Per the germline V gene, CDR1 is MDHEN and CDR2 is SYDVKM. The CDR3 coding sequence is TGTGCCAGCATTTTGAAAGGTTGGGGAGGGCAGGGGGTTTACGAGCAGTACTTC. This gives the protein CASILKGWGGQGVYEQYF.

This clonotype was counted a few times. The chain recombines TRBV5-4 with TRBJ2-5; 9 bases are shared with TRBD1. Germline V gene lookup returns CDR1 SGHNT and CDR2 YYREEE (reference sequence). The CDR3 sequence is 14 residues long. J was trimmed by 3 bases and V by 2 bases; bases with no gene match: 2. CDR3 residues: CASSLQGAEETQYF. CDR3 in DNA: TGTGCCAGCAGCTTACAGGGGGCCGAAGAGACCCAGTACTTC. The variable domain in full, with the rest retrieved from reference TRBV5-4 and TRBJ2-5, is ETGVTQSPTHLIKTRGQQVTLRCSSQSGHNTVSWYQQALGQGPQFIFQYYREEENGRGNFPPRFSGLQFPNYSSELNVNALELDDSALYLCASSLQGAEETQYFGPGTRLLVL.

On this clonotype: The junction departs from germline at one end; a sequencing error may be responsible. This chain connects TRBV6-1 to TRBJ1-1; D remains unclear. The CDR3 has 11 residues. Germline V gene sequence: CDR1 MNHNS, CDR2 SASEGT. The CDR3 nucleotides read TGTGCCAGCAGCGAGAACACTGAAGCCTTATTT. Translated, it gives CASSENTEALF.

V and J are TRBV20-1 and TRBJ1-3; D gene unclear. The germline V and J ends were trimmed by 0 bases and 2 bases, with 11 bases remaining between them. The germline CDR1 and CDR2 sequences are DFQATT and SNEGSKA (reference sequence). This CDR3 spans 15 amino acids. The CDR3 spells CSARDLGSAGNTIYF. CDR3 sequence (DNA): TGCAGTGCTAGAGATCTGGGGTCGGCTGGAAACACCATATATTTT.

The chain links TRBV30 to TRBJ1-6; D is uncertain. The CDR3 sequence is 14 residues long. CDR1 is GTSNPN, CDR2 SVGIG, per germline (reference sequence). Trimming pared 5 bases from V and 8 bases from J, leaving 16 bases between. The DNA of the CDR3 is TGTGCCTGGGGACTTTTGAACGGGGATTCACCCCTCCACTTT. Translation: CAWGLLNGDSPLHF. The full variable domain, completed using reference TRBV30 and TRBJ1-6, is SQTIHQWPATLVQPVGSPLSLECTVEGTSNPNLYWYRQAAGRGLQLLFYSVGIGQISSEVPQNLSASRPQDRQFILSSKKLLLSDSGFYLCAWGLLNGDSPLHFGNGTRLTVT.

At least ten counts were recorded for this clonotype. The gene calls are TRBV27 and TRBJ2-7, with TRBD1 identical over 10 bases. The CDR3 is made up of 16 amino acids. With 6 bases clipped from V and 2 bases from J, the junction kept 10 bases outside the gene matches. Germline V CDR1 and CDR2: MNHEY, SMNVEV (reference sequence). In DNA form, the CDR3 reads TGTGCCAGCAGAATTACTGGGACAGGGGTCGCCTACGAGCAGTACTTC. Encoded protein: CASRITGTGVAYEQYF.

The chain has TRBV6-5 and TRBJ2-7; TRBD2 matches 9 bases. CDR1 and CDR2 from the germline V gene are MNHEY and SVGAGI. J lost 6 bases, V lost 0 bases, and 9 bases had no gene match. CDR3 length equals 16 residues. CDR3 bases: TGTGCCAGCAGTTACTCGTGGTCTAGCGGGAAACGCGAGCAGTACTTC. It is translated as CASSYSWSSGKREQYF.

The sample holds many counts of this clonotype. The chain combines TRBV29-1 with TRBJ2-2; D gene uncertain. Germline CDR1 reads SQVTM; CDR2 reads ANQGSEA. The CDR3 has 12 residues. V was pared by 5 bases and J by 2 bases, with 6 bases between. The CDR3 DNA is TGCAGCGTTAAACCAAACACCGGGGAGCTGTTTTTT. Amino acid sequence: CSVKPNTGELFF.

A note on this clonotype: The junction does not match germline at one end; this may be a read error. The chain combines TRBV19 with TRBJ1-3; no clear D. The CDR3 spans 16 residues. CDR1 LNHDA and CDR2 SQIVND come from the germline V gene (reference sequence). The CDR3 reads CASSDPRLSSVNTIYF. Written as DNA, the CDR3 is TGTGCCAGTAGTGACCCCCGACTGAGCTCTGTAAACACCATATATTTT. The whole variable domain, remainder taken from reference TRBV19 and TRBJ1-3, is DGGITQSPKYLFRKEGQNVTLSCEQNLNHDAMYWYRQDPGQGLRLIYYSQIVNDFQKGDIAEGYSVSREKKESFPLTVTSAQKNPTAFYLCASSDPRLSSVNTIYFGEGSWLTVV.

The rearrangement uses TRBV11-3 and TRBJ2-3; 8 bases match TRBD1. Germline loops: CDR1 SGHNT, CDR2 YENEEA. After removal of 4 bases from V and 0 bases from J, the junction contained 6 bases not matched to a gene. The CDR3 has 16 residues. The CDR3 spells CASSSRQGRSTDTQYF. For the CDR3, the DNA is TGTGCCAGCAGCTCACGACAGGGGAGAAGCACAGATACGCAGTATTTT.

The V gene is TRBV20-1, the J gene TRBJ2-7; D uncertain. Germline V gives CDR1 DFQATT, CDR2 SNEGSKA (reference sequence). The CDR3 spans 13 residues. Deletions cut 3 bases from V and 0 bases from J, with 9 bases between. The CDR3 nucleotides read TGCAGTGCTAGTTCGACATACTCCTACGAGCAGTACTTC. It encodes CSASSTYSYEQYF.

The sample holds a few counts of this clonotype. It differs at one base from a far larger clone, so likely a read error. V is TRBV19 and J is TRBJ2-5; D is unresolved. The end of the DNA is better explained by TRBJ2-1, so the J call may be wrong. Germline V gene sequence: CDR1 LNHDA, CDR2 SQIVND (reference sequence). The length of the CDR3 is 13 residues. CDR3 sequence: CASSIDFGDEQFF. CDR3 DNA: TGTGCCAGTAGTATAGACTTCGGCGATGAGCAGTTCTTC.

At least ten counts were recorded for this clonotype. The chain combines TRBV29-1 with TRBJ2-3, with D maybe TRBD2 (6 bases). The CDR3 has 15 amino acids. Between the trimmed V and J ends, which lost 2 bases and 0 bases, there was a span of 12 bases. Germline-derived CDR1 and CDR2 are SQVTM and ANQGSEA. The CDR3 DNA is TGCAGCGTTGAACGCCGGGGGACTAGCACAGATACGCAGTATTTT. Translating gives CSVERRGTSTDTQYF.

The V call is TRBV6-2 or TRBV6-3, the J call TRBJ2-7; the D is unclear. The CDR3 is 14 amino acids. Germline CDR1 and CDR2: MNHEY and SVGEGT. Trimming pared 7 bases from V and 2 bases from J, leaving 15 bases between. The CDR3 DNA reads TGTGCCAGCAATAACCCCGGCGGTACCTACGAGCAGTACTTC. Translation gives CASNNPGGTYEQYF.

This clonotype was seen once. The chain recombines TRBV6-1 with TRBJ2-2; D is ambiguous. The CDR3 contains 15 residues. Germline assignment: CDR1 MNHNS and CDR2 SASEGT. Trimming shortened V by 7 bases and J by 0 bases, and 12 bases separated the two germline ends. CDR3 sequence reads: CASMRSLANTGELFF. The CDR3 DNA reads TGTGCCAGCATGAGGAGCCTCGCGAACACCGGGGAGCTGTTTTTT.

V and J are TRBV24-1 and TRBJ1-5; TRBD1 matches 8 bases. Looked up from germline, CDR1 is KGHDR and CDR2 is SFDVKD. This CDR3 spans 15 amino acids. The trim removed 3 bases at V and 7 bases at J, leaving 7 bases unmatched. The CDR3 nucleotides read TGTGCCACCAGTGATCGACAGGGGAATGGACAGCCCCAGCATTTT. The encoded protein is CATSDRQGNGQPQHF.

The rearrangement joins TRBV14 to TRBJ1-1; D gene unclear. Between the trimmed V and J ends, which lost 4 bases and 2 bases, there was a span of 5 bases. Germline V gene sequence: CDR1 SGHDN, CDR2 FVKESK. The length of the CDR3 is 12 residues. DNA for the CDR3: TGTGCCAGCAGCCCTCAAAACACTGAAGCTTTCTTT. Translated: CASSPQNTEAFF.

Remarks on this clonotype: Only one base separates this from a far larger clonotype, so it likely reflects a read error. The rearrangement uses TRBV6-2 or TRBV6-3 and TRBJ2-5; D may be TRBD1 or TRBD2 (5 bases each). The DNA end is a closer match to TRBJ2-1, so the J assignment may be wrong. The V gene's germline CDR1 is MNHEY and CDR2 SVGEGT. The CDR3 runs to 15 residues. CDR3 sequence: CASIKEGYSYNEQFF. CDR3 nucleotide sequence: TGTGCCAGCATTAAAGAGGGGTACTCCTACAATGAGCAGTTCTTC.

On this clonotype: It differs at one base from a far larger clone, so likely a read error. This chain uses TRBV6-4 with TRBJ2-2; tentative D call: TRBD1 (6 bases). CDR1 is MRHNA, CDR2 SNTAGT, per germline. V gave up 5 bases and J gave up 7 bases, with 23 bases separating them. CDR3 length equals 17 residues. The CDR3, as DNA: TGTGCCAGCAGTTCGAGGACAGTGGCGACCCGCGGCGGGGAGCTGTTTTTT. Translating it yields CASSSRTVATRGGELFF.

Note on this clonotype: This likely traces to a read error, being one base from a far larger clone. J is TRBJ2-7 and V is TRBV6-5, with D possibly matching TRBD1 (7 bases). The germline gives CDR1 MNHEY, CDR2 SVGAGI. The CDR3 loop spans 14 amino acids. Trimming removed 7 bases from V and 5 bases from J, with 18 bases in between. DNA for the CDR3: TGTGCCAGCAACCCTAGAGGAGGGGGCAACGAGCAGTACTTC. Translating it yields CASNPRGGGNEQYF.

CDR3 sequence: CASSLAWAGTEAFF. Here the CDR3 DNA reads TGTGCCAGCAGCTTAGCTTGGGCTGGCACTGAAGCTTTCTTT. The chain combines TRBV11-1 with TRBJ1-1; D gene unclear. The CDR3 is made up of 14 amino acids. Trimming cost V 0 bases and J 4 bases, with 9 bases left between them. Germline V lookup: CDR1 SGHAT, CDR2 FQDESV (reference sequence).

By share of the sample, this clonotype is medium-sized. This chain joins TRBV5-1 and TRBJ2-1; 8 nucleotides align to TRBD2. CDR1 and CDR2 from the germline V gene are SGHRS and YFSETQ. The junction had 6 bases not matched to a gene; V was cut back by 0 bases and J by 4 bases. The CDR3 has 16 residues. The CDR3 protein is CASSLGLAGVYNEQFF. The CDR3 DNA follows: TGCGCCAGCAGCTTGGGGCTAGCGGGCGTATACAATGAGCAGTTCTTC.

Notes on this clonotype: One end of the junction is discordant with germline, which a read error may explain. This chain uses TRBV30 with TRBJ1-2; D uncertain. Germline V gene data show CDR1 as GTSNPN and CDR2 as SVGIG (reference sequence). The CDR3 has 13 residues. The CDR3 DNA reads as TGTACCTGGAGACCACAAAGGGCAGGAAGTATCACCTTC. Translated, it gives CTWRPQRAGSITF.

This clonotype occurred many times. DNA of the CDR3: TGTGCCAGTAGTATTTCCTTTCGGACAAACTCCTACGAGCAGTACTTC. Its protein product is CASSISFRTNSYEQYF. The J gene is TRBJ2-7, the V gene TRBV19; D possibly corresponds to TRBD1 (5 bases). This CDR3 contains 16 residues. CDR1 is LNHDA and CDR2 is SQIVND in the germline V gene (reference sequence). V was trimmed by 3 bases and J by 0 bases, leaving 15 bases between them.

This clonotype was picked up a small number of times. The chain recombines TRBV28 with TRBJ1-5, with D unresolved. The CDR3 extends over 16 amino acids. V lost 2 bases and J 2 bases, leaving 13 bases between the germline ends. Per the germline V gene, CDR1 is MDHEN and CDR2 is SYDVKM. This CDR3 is CASSLTGVEGNQPQHF. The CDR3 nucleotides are TGTGCCAGCAGTTTAACCGGGGTTGAAGGCAATCAGCCCCAGCATTTT.

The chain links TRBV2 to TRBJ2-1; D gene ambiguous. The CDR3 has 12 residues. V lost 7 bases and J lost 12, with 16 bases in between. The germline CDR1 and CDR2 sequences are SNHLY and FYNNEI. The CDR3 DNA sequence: TGTGCCAGCATCCAACTATCTTTTGGGCAGTTCTTC. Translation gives CASIQLSFGQFF.